Presented here are 5 T cell receptor beta chains from one specimen sequenced in a study of OX40 agonist ivuxolimab in advanced cancers. The library was made by the immunoSEQ multiplex PCR assay. The table was pulled from immuneACCESS by TCRdb, which kept in-frame rearrangements only. Such tables lose some clones; where checked, under half of the loss comes from unresolved V genes, and the rest has no known cause. The table for this sample lists about 13,000 clones; about two thirds of them were counted only once. The ten largest clones capture 26% of the sample. The source material was CD4+ or CD8+ T cells sorted from blood, sampled in a trial of the OX40 agonist ivuxolimab. The receptors derive from an adult with an advanced solid tumor such as melanoma, head and neck, liver or kidney cancer.

This chain uses TRBV7-2 with TRBJ2-3; possible D gene TRBD2, 5 bases. The CDR3 totals 13 residues. CDR1 is SGHTA, CDR2 FQGNSA, per germline. Trimming stripped 2 bases from V and 6 bases from J, with 9 bases between. For the CDR3, the DNA is TGTGCCAGCAGCTTAATGGGCGGGGATACGCAGTATTTT. Amino acids: CASSLMGGDTQYF.

The chain has TRBV5-6 and TRBJ2-5; the D is unclear. The J call may be incorrect, as the DNA end agrees better with TRBJ2-7. Germline-derived CDR1 and CDR2 are SGHDT and YYEEEE. There are 13 residues in the CDR3. The CDR3 DNA sequence: TGTGCCAGCAGCCCTAAAGTGGTCTACGAGCAGTACTTC. Amino acids: CASSPKVVYEQYF.

In its sample, this clone ranks as medium-sized. The chain recombines TRBV25-1 with TRBJ2-5; D gene ambiguous. This CDR3 has 15 amino acids. Germline CDR1 is MGHDK and CDR2 is SYGVNS. Trimming stripped 3 bases from V and 3 bases from J, with 14 bases between. The CDR3 region is CASSDPPKSKETQYF. The CDR3 DNA sequence: TGTGCCAGCAGTGATCCCCCCAAAAGTAAAGAGACCCAGTACTTC.

This clone showed up just a few times. The rearrangement uses TRBV27 and TRBJ1-1; TRBD1 might be the D (6 bases). V was pared by 5 bases and J by 7 bases, with 14 bases between. This CDR3 contains 13 residues. Germline loops: CDR1 MNHEY, CDR2 SMNVEV (reference sequence). The CDR3 bases are TGTGCCAGCAGTCCGAGGAGGGGGGGTGAAGCTTTCTTT. Translating gives CASSPRRGGEAFF.

The rearrangement joins TRBV6-4 to TRBJ2-3; 7 bases agree with TRBD2. Germline trimming cut 6 bases from V and 9 bases from J; bases unmatched to any gene: 6. Germline V CDR1 and CDR2: MRHNA, SNTAGT. There are 12 residues in the CDR3. The CDR3 DNA sequence: TGTGCCAGCAGCGAATCGGGGGGAACGCAGTATTTT. Its translation is CASSESGGTQYF.